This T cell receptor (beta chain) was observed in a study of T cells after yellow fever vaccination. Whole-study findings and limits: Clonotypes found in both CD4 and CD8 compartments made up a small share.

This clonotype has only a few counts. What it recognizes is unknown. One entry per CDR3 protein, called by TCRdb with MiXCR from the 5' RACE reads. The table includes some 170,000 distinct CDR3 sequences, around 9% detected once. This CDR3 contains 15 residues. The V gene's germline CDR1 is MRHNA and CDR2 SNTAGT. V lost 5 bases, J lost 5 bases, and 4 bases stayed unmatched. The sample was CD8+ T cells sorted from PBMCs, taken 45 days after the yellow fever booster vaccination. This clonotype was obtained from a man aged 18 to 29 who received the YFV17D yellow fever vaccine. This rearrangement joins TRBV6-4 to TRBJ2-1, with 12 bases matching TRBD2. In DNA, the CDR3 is TGTGCCAGCAGTTACACTAGCGGGGGGAACAATGAGCAGTTCTTC. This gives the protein CASSYTSGGNNEQFF.